A selection of T cell receptor beta chains follows, all from one sample in a study of T cell responses to AZD1222 COVID-19 vaccine. Generated by immunoSEQ multiplex PCR, the TCRdb table keeps only in-frame clones and is missing some. The top ten clones hold 5.4% of a sample with 100,000 to 150,000 clones, about 93% of them seen once. The sample here was peripheral blood, taken on day 0 of AZD1222 vaccination. The receptors were sampled from an adult in good health. The CDR3 runs from the conserved cysteine through the conserved F or W. A D gene is named only where the DNA matches it firmly. Clone sizes are given selectively: once, few, many, or a class where the clone is expanded.

cdr3_nt,cdr3_aa,j_call,d_call,clone_size,v_call
TGTGCCACCGTATCGGGGGGAACTGAAGCTTTCTTT,CATVSGGTEAFF,TRBJ1-1,NA,NA,TRBV10-3
TGTGCCAGCAGGGCACTAGCGGGGAACAATGAGCAGTTCTTC,CASRALAGNNEQFF,TRBJ2-1,TRBD2,NA,TRBV2
TGTGCCAGCAGCGTTCAGGGGGCGAGCTACACCTTC,CASSVQGASYTF,TRBJ1-2,TRBD1,NA,TRBV9
TGTGCCAGCAGTCTTCCAGGGACCGGGGAGCTGTTTTTT,CASSLPGTGELFF,TRBJ2-2,NA,NA,TRBV28
TGTGCCAGCAGTGAATCCGGGGGAGGGACTGAAGCTTTCTTT,CASSESGGGTEAFF,TRBJ1-1,NA,NA,TRBV2
TGTGCCAGCCTATTAGCCGGTACTGGAAACACCATATATTTT,CASLLAGTGNTIYF,TRBJ1-3,NA,NA,TRBV18
TGTGCCAGCAGCTACAGGACGGCGCCCTACGAGCAGTACTTC,CASSYRTAPYEQYF,TRBJ2-7,NA,NA,TRBV7-2
TGTGCCAGCCAACGAAGGGGAGCCCTGAACACTGAAGCTTTCTTT,CASQRRGALNTEAFF,TRBJ1-1,NA,NA,TRBV11-2
TGTGCCAGCAGCTTAGGCACGGGACTAGCGGGACGGAATGAGCAGTTCTTC,CASSLGTGLAGRNEQFF,TRBJ2-1,TRBD2,NA,TRBV7-8
TGTGCTAGTGGCGAGCGGGGGGGCCAGGAGACCCAGTACTTC,CASGERGGQETQYF,TRBJ2-5,TRBD2,NA,TRBV12-5
TGTGCCAGCAGCCGAACAGGGGGCTATGGGGATGGCTACACCTTC,CASSRTGGYGDGYTF,TRBJ1-2,TRBD1,NA,TRBV7-9
TGTGCCAGCAGCTTATTCTCCCCCAGGTCGGGACAGGGGAACAATGAGCAGTTCTTC,CASSLFSPRSGQGNNEQFF,TRBJ2-1,TRBD1,once,TRBV7-3
TGTGCCAGCAGCTTAGAATCTGGGACAGGGAATGAGCAGTTCTTC,CASSLESGTGNEQFF,TRBJ2-1,TRBD1,NA,TRBV7-2
TGTGCCAGCAGTTATTCATCGCCGGGACTACACAATGAGCAGTTCTTC,CASSYSSPGLHNEQFF,TRBJ2-1,TRBD2,NA,TRBV6-2/TRBV6-3
TGTGCCAGTAGTTACAGGGGGCGTAACACTGAAGCTTTCTTT,CASSYRGRNTEAFF,TRBJ1-1,TRBD1,NA,TRBV19
TGTGCCTGGAGTGGTATCACGGAGAACACTGAAGCTTTCTTT,CAWSGITENTEAFF,TRBJ1-1,NA,NA,TRBV30
TGTGCCAGCAGCTTATATAGAGGTCGGGACGAGACCTACGAGCAGTACTTC,CASSLYRGRDETYEQYF,TRBJ2-7,NA,NA,TRBV7-2
TGTGCCAGCAGTGAACAGGCATTCGGCACAGATACGCAGTATTTT,CASSEQAFGTDTQYF,TRBJ2-3,NA,NA,TRBV2
TGTGCCAGCAGCCCGGGGACTGACTCCTACAATGAGCAGTTCTTC,CASSPGTDSYNEQFF,TRBJ2-1,NA,NA,TRBV5-4
TGTGCCAGCAGTTTGAATTTCTATGGCTACACCTTC,CASSLNFYGYTF,TRBJ1-2,NA,NA,TRBV28
TGTGCCAGCAGCCAAGAAGGACTAGCGGTCTTTACCGGGGAGCTGTTTTTT,CASSQEGLAVFTGELFF,TRBJ2-2,TRBD2,NA,TRBV4-2
TGCGCCAGCAGGAACGGGGCTTTATCCTCTGGAAACACCATATATTTT,CASRNGALSSGNTIYF,TRBJ1-3,NA,NA,TRBV5-1